This TCR beta chain was retrieved from a study of blood T cell repertoires in COVID-19. TCRdb's table, derived via immunoSEQ multiplex PCR, lists solely in-frame clones and lacks some. The sample holds 70,000 or so clones, roughly 80% seen once. The CDR3 extends over 18 amino acids. This chain links TRBV12-2 with TRBJ2-2; TRBD2, the table's D call, was not compared with the DNA. TRBV12-2 represents a pseudogene. Input material: peripheral blood. This clonotype was sampled from a man aged 60 to 75 with acute or convalescent COVID-19. Here the CDR3 reads CASRSPGTSSANTGELFF. The CDR3 region has the DNA TGTGCAAGTCGTTCCCCCGGGACTAGCTCCGCGAACACCGGGGAGCTGTTTTTT.